The 3 T cell receptor beta chains given below trace back to one sample, sequenced in a study of cytomegalovirus exposure and HLA in healthy donors. Researchers ran the PCR with 60 Vbeta and 13 Jbeta primers. Repertoires were generated with immunoSEQ multiplex PCR, while TCRdb's copy carries only in-frame clones and drops some. This table has over 150,000 clones, 65% to 85% appearing once. Sequenced sample: PBMCs. Receptors originate from a woman aged 25 to 39 in good health and CMV-seropositive.

The rearrangement links TRBV10-3 to TRBJ2-1; TRBD2 matches at 7 bases. The CDR3 sequence is 14 residues long. CDR1 and CDR2 (germline): ENHRY, SYGVKD. V was clipped by 8 bases and J by 5 bases; unmatched bases: 9. The CDR3 region has the DNA TGTGCCATCCCGGCCCCCGGGGGGAACAATGAGCAGTTCTTC. It encodes CAIPAPGGNNEQFF.

This rearrangement joins TRBV27 to TRBJ2-7, with 7 bases that match TRBD1. Trimming at V came to 3 bases and at J to 2 bases, leaving 4 bases not matched to a gene. The CDR3 has 14 amino acids. CDR1 is MNHEY, CDR2 SMNVEV, per germline (reference sequence). CDR3 protein: CASSFLGQPYEQYF. DNA of the CDR3: TGTGCCAGCAGTTTCCTGGGACAGCCCTACGAGCAGTACTTC.

The J gene is TRBJ1-5, the V gene TRBV19; TRBD1 matches at 9 bases. The CDR3 runs 17 residues. V gave up 7 bases and J gave up 6 bases; unmatched junction bases: 16. Germline CDR1 and CDR2: LNHDA and SQIVND (reference sequence). The CDR3 bases are TGTGCCAGTAACAAAGACAGGGGGAGTCCATCAGTTCAGCCCCAGCATTTT. It translates to CASNKDRGSPSVQPQHF. The full variable domain, rest sourced from reference TRBV19 and TRBJ1-5, is DGGITQSPKYLFRKEGQNVTLSCEQNLNHDAMYWYRQDPGQGLRLIYYSQIVNDFQKGDIAEGYSVSREKKESFPLTVTSAQKNPTAFYLCASNKDRGSPSVQPQHFGDGTRLSIL.